One sample yielded the 23 T cell receptor beta chains listed below, sequenced in a study of T cell changes during pregnancy in multiple sclerosis. Libraries were prepared by immunoSEQ multiplex PCR; TCRdb keeps only in-frame clonotypes and omits some of them. The sample includes 70,000 or so clones, around nine tenths seen only once; the top ten take roughly 0.29%. The sequenced sample was CD4+ T cells from peripheral blood mononuclear cells, obtained after pregnancy. The receptors stem from a female donor with multiple sclerosis, enrolled in a pregnancy study.

This clone was counted between two and nine times. This chain connects TRBV4-1 to TRBJ1-2, with D unclear. Trimming cost V 0 bases and J 4 bases, with 9 bases left between them. CDR3 length equals 14 residues. Germline V CDR1 and CDR2: MGHRA, YSYEKL. CDR3 loop: CASSQDGKSYGYTF. CDR3 nucleotide sequence: TGCGCCAGCAGCCAAGACGGTAAAAGCTATGGCTACACCTTC.

This clone was detected only a few times. The rearrangement links TRBV29-1 to TRBJ1-1; 7 bases are a match to TRBD1. This CDR3 is built from 12 residues. J was trimmed by 6 bases and V by 7 bases; bases with no gene match: 8. Germline CDR1 is SQVTM and CDR2 is ANQGSEA. This chain's CDR3 is CSARRDSAEAFF. The CDR3 coding sequence is TGCAGCGCGCGGCGGGACAGCGCTGAAGCTTTCTTT.

The V and J genes are TRBV30 and TRBJ2-5; D possibly corresponds to TRBD1 (6 bases). This CDR3 has 11 amino acids. Germline V CDR1 and CDR2: GTSNPN, SVGIG (reference sequence). The CDR3 here is CAGEGQQTQYF. The CDR3, as DNA: TGTGCTGGAGAGGGACAACAGACCCAGTACTTC.

This clone showed up just a few times. The CDR3, as DNA: TGTGCCAGCAGTTTAATGGGGGCCCAGGGCTATGGCTACACCTTC. Amino acids: CASSLMGAQGYGYTF. The V and J genes are TRBV28 and TRBJ1-2; D may be TRBD1 (6 bases). Germline V gene lookup returns CDR1 MDHEN and CDR2 SYDVKM. Trimming removed 2 bases at V and 4 bases at J, with 14 bases between. The length of the CDR3 is 15 residues.

This chain links TRBV30 with TRBJ2-6; 10 bases line up with TRBD1. The trim removed 1 base at V and 2 bases at J, leaving 5 bases unmatched. The CDR3 is made up of 17 amino acids. Germline-derived CDR1 and CDR2 are GTSNPN and SVGIG (reference sequence). DNA for the CDR3: TGTGCCTGGAGTGGCGGGACAGGGGAGGCTGGGGCCAACGTCCTGACTTTC. Protein product: CAWSGGTGEAGANVLTF.

This clone was counted a few times. The genes are TRBV5-6 and TRBJ1-2, with a possible D match to TRBD1 (5 bases). The CDR3 sequence is 13 residues long. Germline CDR1 and CDR2: SGHDT and YYEEEE. V shed 2 bases and J shed 7 bases, with 12 bases lying between them. In nucleotides, the CDR3 is TGTGCCAGCAGCTTAGGACCTAGGGGTGGCTACACCTTC. This sequence encodes CASSLGPRGGYTF. Full variable domain (remainder filled in from reference TRBV5-6 and TRBJ1-2): DAGVTQSPTHLIKTRGQQVTLRCSPKSGHDTVSWYQQALGQGPQFIFQYYEEEERQRGNFPDRFSGHQFPNYSSELNVNALLLGDSALYLCASSLGPRGGYTFGSGTRLTVV.

The chain couples TRBV23-1 to TRBJ1-1; TRBD1 aligns across 10 bases. TRBV23-1 is assigned to the ORF class and has an uncertain function. There are 15 residues in the CDR3. The V and J ends lost 8 bases and 4 bases, in that order; junction bases with no gene match: 10. The CDR3: CASFLERTGGTEAFF. The DNA for the CDR3 is TGCGCCAGCTTCCTAGAACGGACAGGGGGCACTGAAGCTTTCTTT.

The chain uses TRBV29-1 and TRBJ1-1; a possible D gene is TRBD1 (5 bases). The CDR3 spans 11 residues. The V end lost 3 bases, the J end lost 4 bases, and 6 bases lay between the germline ends. Germline V gene data show CDR1 as SQVTM and CDR2 as ANQGSEA. The DNA for the CDR3 is TGCAGCGTTGACAGGGCCACTGAAGCTTTCTTT. Translating it yields CSVDRATEAFF. Full variable domain (outside the CDR3, taken from reference TRBV29-1 and TRBJ1-1): SAVISQKPSRDICQRGTSLTIQCQVDSQVTMMFWYRQQPGQSLTLIATANQGSEATYESGFVIDKFPISRPNLTFSTLTVSNMSPEDSSIYLCSVDRATEAFFGQGTRLTVV.

V usage is TRBV29-1 and J usage is TRBJ2-5; TRBD2 might be the D (6 bases). The CDR3 covers 11 residues. The germline V gene encodes CDR1 SQVTM and CDR2 ANQGSEA. V was trimmed by 8 bases and J by 5 bases, leaving 12 bases between them. CDR3 DNA sequence: TGCAGCATACGAGGAGGGGAGACCCAGTACTTC. Translation gives CSIRGGETQYF.

The CDR3 reads CASSPRLAGDQETQYF. Here the CDR3 DNA reads TGCGCCAGCAGCCCACGACTAGCGGGGGACCAAGAGACCCAGTACTTC. The V and J genes are TRBV5-1 and TRBJ2-5, with TRBD2 matching 12 bases. The CDR3 length is 16 residues. Per germline, CDR1 SGHRS and CDR2 YFSETQ. The ends lost 4 bases at V and 0 bases at J; junction bases unmatched: 4.

The chain is built from TRBV5-1 and TRBJ2-3, with TRBD2 matching 11 bases. Germline trimming cut 0 bases from V and 2 bases from J; bases unmatched to any gene: 8. Per the germline V gene, CDR1 is SGHRS and CDR2 is YFSETQ. The CDR3 covers 18 residues. Written as DNA, the CDR3 is TGCGCCAGCAGCTTGGTTAGCGGGGGGGCCAAGACCACAGATACGCAGTATTTT. The encoded protein is CASSLVSGGAKTTDTQYF. The full variable domain, completed using reference TRBV5-1 and TRBJ2-3, is KAGVTQTPRYLIKTRGQQVTLSCSPISGHRSVSWYQQTPGQGLQFLFEYFSETQRNKGNFPGRFSGRQFSNSRSEMNVSTLELGDSALYLCASSLVSGGAKTTDTQYFGPGTRLTVL.

The J gene is TRBJ2-2, the V gene TRBV4-2; D is uncertain. Germline lookup yields CDR1 LGHNA and CDR2 YNFKEQ. Deletions cut 5 bases from V and 6 bases from J, with 10 bases between. The CDR3 runs to 13 residues. The CDR3 reads CASSSHLAGELFF. CDR3 in DNA: TGTGCCAGCAGCTCTCATTTAGCCGGGGAGCTGTTTTTT.

In its sample, this clone was seen once. The rearrangement joins TRBV5-1 to TRBJ2-3, with D perhaps TRBD2 (6 bases). V shed 4 bases and J shed 2 bases, with 17 bases lying between them. CDR3 length: 16 amino acids. The germline V gene has CDR1 SGHRS and CDR2 YFSETQ. For the CDR3, the DNA is TGCGCCAGCAGCCTGGGCGTTAGCGGCGACACAGATACGCAGTATTTT. This gives the protein CASSLGVSGDTDTQYF.

The rearrangement joins TRBV19 to TRBJ1-1; D ambiguous. This CDR3 is 14 amino acids long. Per the germline V gene, CDR1 is LNHDA and CDR2 is SQIVND (reference sequence). V was trimmed by 7 bases and J by 1 base, leaving 13 bases between them. This CDR3 reads CASIVSPGNTEAFF. CDR3 nucleotides: TGTGCCAGTATTGTATCCCCCGGGAACACTGAAGCTTTCTTT.

The CDR3 DNA reads as TGTGCCAGCAGTTACTCTTTGGCTTACGAGCAGTACTTC. Translation: CASSYSLAYEQYF. This rearrangement joins TRBV6-5 to TRBJ2-7; D is ambiguous. The CDR3 length is 13 residues. V shed 0 bases and J shed 4 bases, with 7 bases lying between them. Germline CDR1 is MNHEY and CDR2 is SVGAGI.

This clone was detected a few times. The chain joins TRBV6-1 to TRBJ1-6; D gene ambiguous. Trimming shortened V by 0 bases and J by 7 bases, and 10 bases separated the two germline ends. This CDR3 spans 15 amino acids. Germline loops: CDR1 MNHNS, CDR2 SASEGT. The CDR3 sequence is CASSEAVEGNSPLHF. The CDR3 DNA is TGTGCCAGCAGTGAAGCGGTGGAGGGAAATTCACCCCTCCACTTT.

The genes are TRBV29-1 and TRBJ2-7; tentatively, D is TRBD1 (6 bases). Germline CDR1 reads SQVTM; CDR2 reads ANQGSEA. With 1 base removed from V and 5 bases from J, the gap between germline ends came to 12 bases. This CDR3 contains 13 residues. The CDR3 here is CSVEVQGKNEQYF. CDR3 coding DNA: TGCAGCGTTGAAGTACAGGGAAAGAACGAGCAGTACTTC.

The V call is TRBV19, the J call TRBJ1-1; possible D gene TRBD1, 5 bases. V was clipped by 6 bases and J by 2 bases, with 10 bases between them. The CDR3 loop spans 13 amino acids. Germline CDR1 reads LNHDA; CDR2 reads SQIVND (reference sequence). CDR3: CASRRDGNTEAFF. The CDR3, as DNA: TGTGCCAGTAGGCGGGACGGAAACACTGAAGCTTTCTTT.

The rearrangement uses TRBV6-6 and TRBJ2-3; 8 bases map to TRBD1. The junction had 7 bases not matched to a gene; V was cut back by 5 bases and J by 0 bases. Germline lookup yields CDR1 MNHNY and CDR2 SVGAGI (reference sequence). CDR3 length: 16 amino acids. The CDR3 coding sequence is TGTGCCAGCAGTCCCAGGGGGCAGGGGAGCACAGATACGCAGTATTTT. The encoded protein is CASSPRGQGSTDTQYF.

This chain uses TRBV2 with TRBJ2-3; 9 bases match TRBD1. This CDR3 region has 14 residues. After removal of 6 bases from V and 1 base from J, the junction contained 2 bases not matched to a gene. Germline V lookup: CDR1 SNHLY, CDR2 FYNNEI. In DNA, the CDR3 is TGTGCCAGCAGGGACAGGGGCGGCACAGATACGCAGTATTTT. Amino acids: CASRDRGGTDTQYF.

This chain joins TRBV19 and TRBJ2-7; 7 nucleotides line up with TRBD1. Trimming removed 6 bases from V and 3 bases from J; junction bases left unmatched: 11. The CDR3 covers 15 residues. CDR1 is LNHDA, CDR2 SQIVND, per germline (reference sequence). CDR3 bases: TGTGCCAGTAGCCCCAAGACAGGGTCCATCTACGAGCAGTACTTC. Protein product: CASSPKTGSIYEQYF.

The chain has TRBV7-3 and TRBJ2-7, with D perhaps matching TRBD2 (6 bases). This CDR3 has 13 amino acids. Looked up from germline, CDR1 is SGHTA and CDR2 is FQGTGA. V was cut by 3 bases and J by 0 bases, with 6 bases left in between. This CDR3 is CASSFGSSYEQYF. Written as DNA, the CDR3 is TGTGCCAGCAGCTTCGGGAGCTCCTACGAGCAGTACTTC.

V gene TRBV27 combines with J gene TRBJ1-1; the D is unclear. The CDR3 spans 14 residues. Germline V CDR1 and CDR2: MNHEY, SMNVEV (reference sequence). Trimming shortened V by 1 base and J by 3 bases, and 9 bases separated the two germline ends. This CDR3 reads CASSLFGRDTEAFF. Written as DNA, the CDR3 is TGTGCCAGCAGTTTATTTGGGCGGGACACTGAAGCTTTCTTT.